This T cell receptor beta chain was recovered during a study of T cell changes during pregnancy in multiple sclerosis (dated by TCRdb to between 2017 and 2020). General notes on the study: The study examined how the T cell repertoire changed over the course of pregnancy in women with multiple sclerosis.

The germline V gene (reference sequence) sets CDR1 to GTSNPN and CDR2 to SVGIG. From its cysteine to its phenylalanine, the CDR3 spans 20 amino acids. Just CDR3 DNA is preserved here, 60 bases in frame from base 1. V is pruned by 4 bases and J by 8 bases, leaving 31 bases of the junction without a gene match. On this clone: This receptor's antigen is unknown. Nothing much larger sits one base from this clone, and base qualities are not available.

Library creation used the immunoSEQ multiplex PCR assay. Not all clones reach the TCRdb copy of this immuneACCESS table, which keeps in-frame sequences only. Checked studies attribute under half of the gap to unresolved V genes and leave the rest unexplained. The sample contains about 73,000 clones, 90% of them found a single time. The top ten constitute around 9.5% of the sample. The source is a female donor in good health, enrolled as a control in a pregnancy study. This material consisted of peripheral blood, taken after pregnancy. The chain is assembled from TRBV30 and TRBJ1-2, and TRBD1 matches 7 of the central bases. The DNA reads TGTGCCTGGAACAATTCCCCAAGTCCGACAGGGCGACGCGGGGCCAGAGGCTACACCTTC. This codes for CAWNNSPSPTGRRGARGYTF.